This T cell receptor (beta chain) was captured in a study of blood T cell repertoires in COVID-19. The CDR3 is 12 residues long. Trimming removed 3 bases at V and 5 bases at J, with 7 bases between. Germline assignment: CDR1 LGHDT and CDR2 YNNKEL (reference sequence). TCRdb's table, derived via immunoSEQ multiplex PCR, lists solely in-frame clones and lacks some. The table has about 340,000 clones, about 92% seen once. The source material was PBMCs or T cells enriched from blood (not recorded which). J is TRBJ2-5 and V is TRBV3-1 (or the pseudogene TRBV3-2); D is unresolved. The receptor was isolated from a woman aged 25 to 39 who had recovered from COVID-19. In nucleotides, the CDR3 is TGTGCCAGCAGCCAGGTCGGGGAGACCCAGTACTTC. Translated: CASSQVGETQYF.